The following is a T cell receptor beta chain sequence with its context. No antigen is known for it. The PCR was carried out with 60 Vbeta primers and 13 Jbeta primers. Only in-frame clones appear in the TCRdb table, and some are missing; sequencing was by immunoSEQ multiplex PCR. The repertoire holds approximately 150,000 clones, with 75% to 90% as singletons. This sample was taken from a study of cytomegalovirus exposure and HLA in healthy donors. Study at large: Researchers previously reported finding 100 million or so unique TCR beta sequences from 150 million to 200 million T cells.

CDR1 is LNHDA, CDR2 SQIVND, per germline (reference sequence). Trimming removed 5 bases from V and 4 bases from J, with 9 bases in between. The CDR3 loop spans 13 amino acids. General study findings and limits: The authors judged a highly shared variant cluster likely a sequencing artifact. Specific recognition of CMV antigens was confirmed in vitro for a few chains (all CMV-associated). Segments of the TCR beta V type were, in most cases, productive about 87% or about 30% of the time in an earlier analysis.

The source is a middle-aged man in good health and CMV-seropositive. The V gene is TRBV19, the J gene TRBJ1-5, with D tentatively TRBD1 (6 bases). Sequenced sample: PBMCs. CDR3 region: CASSRDKNQPQHF. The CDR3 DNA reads TGTGCCAGTAGTCGGGACAAGAATCAGCCCCAGCATTTT.